Shown below are 20 T cell receptor beta chains from a single sample sequenced in a study of CD4 T cell repertoires in COVID-19. The memory T cells were sequenced right after ex vivo isolation, without culture. Data came from immunoSEQ multiplex PCR; TCRdb stores just in-frame clones and leaves some out. In the table there are approximately 24,000 clones, 93% of which are singletons. The sample was circulating follicular helper CD4+ T cells (cTfh) from blood, taken before the COVID-19 pandemic. Receptors were obtained from a human donor who had COVID-19.

V and J are TRBV28 and TRBJ2-6; D is unclear. Germline V gene sequence: CDR1 MDHEN, CDR2 SYDVKM. Trimming shortened V by 1 base and J by 0 bases, and 19 bases separated the two germline ends. The CDR3 has 20 amino acids. The CDR3 protein is CASSLFPLRISSSGANVLTF. Written as DNA, the CDR3 is TGTGCCAGCAGTTTATTCCCCCTGAGGATCTCAAGCTCTGGGGCCAACGTCCTGACTTTC.

J is TRBJ1-1 and V is TRBV29-1, with TRBD1 matching 7 bases. Germline V lookup: CDR1 SQVTM, CDR2 ANQGSEA. The CDR3 contains 12 residues. Trimming cost V 4 bases and J 5 bases; bases outside gene matches: 4. The CDR3 region has the DNA TGCAGCGTTGTACAGGGGAAGACTGAAGCTTTCTTT. Its protein product is CSVVQGKTEAFF.

The genes are TRBV28 and TRBJ2-5; D is possibly TRBD1 (5 bases). Deletions cut 7 bases from V and 4 bases from J, with 7 bases between. CDR1 is MDHEN and CDR2 is SYDVKM in the germline V gene. The CDR3 sequence is 11 residues long. The CDR3 loop is CASTDRETQYF. CDR3 bases: TGTGCCAGCACAGACAGAGAGACCCAGTACTTC.

The V and J genes are TRBV28 and TRBJ1-1; 7 nucleotides agree with TRBD1. V shed 6 bases and J 11 bases; nucleotides not matched to a gene: 12. The CDR3 sequence is 13 residues long. Germline V lookup: CDR1 MDHEN, CDR2 SYDVKM. Written as DNA, the CDR3 is TGTGCCAGCAGCTCAACCGACAGGGTGCGGGCTTTCTTT. Translating it yields CASSSTDRVRAFF. Full variable domain (outside the CDR3, taken from reference TRBV28 and TRBJ1-1): DVKVTQSSRYLVKRTGEKVFLECVQDMDHENMFWYRQDPGLGLRLIYFSYDVKMKEKGDIPEGYSVSREKKERFSLILESASTNQTSMYLCASSSTDRVRAFFGQGTRLTVV.

J is TRBJ2-5 and V is TRBV5-1; 9 bases fit TRBD2. Germline CDR1 SGHRS, CDR2 YFSETQ. V lost 1 base to trimming and J lost 5 bases; unmatched junction nucleotides: 9. The CDR3 contains 16 residues. The CDR3 protein is CASSLIAGGPGETQYF. CDR3 DNA sequence: TGCGCCAGCAGCTTGATTGCGGGAGGGCCTGGGGAGACCCAGTACTTC.

V gene TRBV19 combines with J gene TRBJ2-3; 7 bases align to TRBD2. J gave up 6 bases and V 5 bases, and 5 bases lay outside the gene matches. Germline lookup yields CDR1 LNHDA and CDR2 SQIVND (reference sequence). The CDR3 runs 13 residues. CDR3 DNA: TGTGCCAGTAGTGCCCTCGGGGGGGATACGCAGTATTTT. It translates to CASSALGGDTQYF.

This chain uses TRBV2 with TRBJ1-2; D remains ambiguous. V gave up 4 bases and J gave up 4 bases, with 16 bases separating them. This CDR3 spans 15 amino acids. Germline V gene sequence: CDR1 SNHLY, CDR2 FYNNEI. CDR3 sequence (DNA): TGTGCCAGCAGTGTTGAGGCAGACCTTCGCTATGGCTACACCTTC. Amino acids: CASSVEADLRYGYTF. Complete variable domain (other parts from reference TRBV2 and TRBJ1-2): EPEVTQTPSHQVTQMGQEVILRCVPISNHLYFYWYRQILGQKVEFLVSFYNNEISEKSEIFDDQFSVERPDGSNFTLKIRSTKLEDSAMYFCASSVEADLRYGYTFGSGTRLTVV.

The rearrangement uses TRBV5-1 and TRBJ1-4; TRBD1 matches 7 bases. CDR3 length: 14 amino acids. V lost 2 bases and J lost 7; bases outside the gene matches: 5. Germline CDR1 and CDR2: SGHRS and YFSETQ. Written as DNA, the CDR3 is TGCGCCAGCAGCTTACAGGGGTTTGGTGAAAAACTGTTTTTT. Its protein is CASSLQGFGEKLFF.

The chain combines TRBV9 with TRBJ1-5, with D possibly matching TRBD1 (6 bases). The CDR3 spans 15 residues. The germline CDR1 and CDR2 sequences are SGDLS and YYNGEE. V was pared by 0 bases and J by 4 bases, with 11 bases between. The CDR3, as DNA: TGTGCCAGCAGCGTAGAGGCAGGGGATAATCAGCCCCAGCATTTT. Translation: CASSVEAGDNQPQHF.

The chain combines TRBV5-4 with TRBJ1-1; the D gene is possibly TRBD1 (6 bases). Germline-derived CDR1 and CDR2 are SGHNT and YYREEE (reference sequence). Trimming shortened V by 7 bases and J by 3 bases, and 19 bases separated the two germline ends. The CDR3 covers 15 residues. The CDR3 bases are TGTGCCAGCGGCCCGGGGGGCGCCAGGTACACTGAAGCTTTCTTT. This gives the protein CASGPGGARYTEAFF. Full variable domain (outside the CDR3, taken from reference TRBV5-4 and TRBJ1-1): ETGVTQSPTHLIKTRGQQVTLRCSSQSGHNTVSWYQQALGQGPQFIFQYYREEENGRGNFPPRFSGLQFPNYSSELNVNALELDDSALYLCASGPGGARYTEAFFGQGTRLTVV.

The genes are TRBV25-1 and TRBJ1-1, with a tentative D call TRBD1 (5 bases). V gave up 3 bases and J gave up 10 bases, with 12 bases separating them. CDR3 length equals 12 residues. Germline CDR1 and CDR2: MGHDK and SYGVNS. The CDR3 DNA reads TGTGCCAGCAGTGATGGTATCGGGGGAGCTTTCTTT. It translates to CASSDGIGGAFF.

The V and J genes are TRBV5-4 and TRBJ2-5; 11 bases map to TRBD1. The V and J ends lost 1 base and 4 bases, in that order; junction bases with no gene match: 6. The CDR3 loop spans 16 amino acids. The germline CDR1 and CDR2 sequences are SGHNT and YYREEE (reference sequence). CDR3 region: CASSLTGTGGRETQYF. The CDR3 nucleotides read TGTGCCAGCAGCTTGACCGGGACAGGGGGGAGAGAGACCCAGTACTTC.

This chain links TRBV7-6 with TRBJ1-2; 7 positions match TRBD1. The CDR3 runs 15 residues. Germline CDR1 is SGHVS and CDR2 is FNYEAQ. V shed 6 bases and J 4 bases; nucleotides not matched to a gene: 11. The CDR3 DNA sequence: TGTGCCAGCAGTTCGCAGGGGGTAGACAGCTATGGCTACACCTTC. Residues: CASSSQGVDSYGYTF.

The chain joins TRBV6-5 to TRBJ1-5; 8 bases fit TRBD1. The CDR3 length is 14 residues. Looked up from germline, CDR1 is MNHEY and CDR2 is SVGAGI. V dropped 2 bases and J dropped 4; count of bases not matched to a gene: 1. The CDR3 region has the DNA TGTGCCAGCAGTTACAGGACAGGGAATCAGCCCCAGCATTTT. It yields the protein CASSYRTGNQPQHF.

V gene TRBV5-8 combines with J gene TRBJ2-3; 8 bases agree with TRBD1. This CDR3 comprises 12 residues. Germline-derived CDR1 and CDR2 are SGHTS and YDEGEE. V lost 2 bases, J lost 11 bases, and 4 bases stayed unmatched. The CDR3 loop reads CASSFPGTGQYF. In DNA form, the CDR3 reads TGTGCCAGCAGCTTCCCCGGGACAGGGCAGTATTTT.

The chain couples TRBV18 to TRBJ2-2, with 8 bases matching TRBD1. This CDR3 contains 15 residues. Germline CDR1 and CDR2: KGHSH and LQKENI. V shed 6 bases, J shed 5 bases, and the junction held 8 bases outside the gene matches. As DNA, the CDR3 is TGTGCCAGCTCCCGAGGACAGGGACGGACCGGGGAGCTGTTTTTT. Protein sequence: CASSRGQGRTGELFF.

The V and J genes are TRBV28 and TRBJ1-4; possible D gene TRBD1, 5 bases. This CDR3 spans 14 amino acids. The ends were cut back, 0 bases at V and 8 bases at J, with 10 bases in the middle. Germline V lookup: CDR1 MDHEN, CDR2 SYDVKM. This chain's CDR3 is CASSLWGGEEKLFF. Here the CDR3 DNA reads TGTGCCAGCAGTTTATGGGGGGGAGAGGAAAAACTGTTTTTT. Using reference TRBV28 and TRBJ1-4 for the parts outside the CDR3, the full variable domain is DVKVTQSSRYLVKRTGEKVFLECVQDMDHENMFWYRQDPGLGLRLIYFSYDVKMKEKGDIPEGYSVSREKKERFSLILESASTNQTSMYLCASSLWGGEEKLFFGSGTQLSVL.

This clone was found once. The V gene is TRBV9, the J gene TRBJ1-2; D perhaps matches TRBD1 (6 bases). Germline V CDR1 and CDR2: SGDLS, YYNGEE. V was clipped by 0 bases and J by 5 bases, with 8 bases between them. CDR3 size: 13 residues. CDR3 sequence (DNA): TGTGCCAGCAGCGTAGGGGACACGTATGGCTACACCTTC. This gives the protein CASSVGDTYGYTF.

This clone was detected once. The chain couples TRBV27 to TRBJ2-7, with D uncertain. The CDR3 spans 15 residues. Germline values: CDR1 MNHEY, CDR2 SMNVEV (reference sequence). V was clipped by 6 bases and J by 6 bases, with 21 bases between them. Written as DNA, the CDR3 is TGTGCCAGCAGCCCACTGGCAGCAGCAGGCCGCGAGCAGTACTTC. This encodes CASSPLAAAGREQYF.

The V call is TRBV7-3, the J call TRBJ2-4; a weak D match, TRBD2 (6 bases). The CDR3 is 15 amino acids. The germline V gene has CDR1 SGHTA and CDR2 FQGTGA. The V gene lost 4 bases and the J gene lost 7 bases, with 17 bases spanning the gap. Here the CDR3 reads CASSWGRTLLNIQYF. CDR3 nucleotides: TGTGCCAGCAGCTGGGGGAGGACGCTTTTGAACATTCAGTACTTC. Together with reference TRBV7-3 and TRBJ2-4, the CDR3 gives the full variable domain: GAGVSQTPSNKVTEKGKYVELRCDPISGHTALYWYRQSLGQGPEFLIYFQGTGAADDSGLPNDRFFAVRPEGSVSTLKIQRTERGDSAVYLCASSWGRTLLNIQYFGAGTRLSVL.